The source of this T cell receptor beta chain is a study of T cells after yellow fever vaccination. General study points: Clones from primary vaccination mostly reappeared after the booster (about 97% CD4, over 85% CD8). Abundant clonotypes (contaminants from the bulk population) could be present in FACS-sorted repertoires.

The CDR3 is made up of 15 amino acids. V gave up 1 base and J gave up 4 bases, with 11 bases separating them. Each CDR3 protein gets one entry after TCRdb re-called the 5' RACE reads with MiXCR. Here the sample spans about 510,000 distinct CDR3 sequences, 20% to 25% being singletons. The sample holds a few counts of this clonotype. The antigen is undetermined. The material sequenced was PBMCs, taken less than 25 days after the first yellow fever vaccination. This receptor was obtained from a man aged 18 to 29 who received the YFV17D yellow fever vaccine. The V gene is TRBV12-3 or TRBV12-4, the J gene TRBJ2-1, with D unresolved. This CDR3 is CASSLEAVQYNEQFF. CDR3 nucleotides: TGTGCCAGCAGTTTAGAGGCAGTCCAATACAATGAGCAGTTCTTC.